A selection of T cell receptor beta chains follows, all from one sample in a study of blood T cell repertoires in COVID-19. Profiled with immunoSEQ multiplex PCR; TCRdb holds only in-frame clones, not every one. The sample yields some 38,000 clones, approximately 93% seen once. The sample was peripheral blood. These receptors all come from a man in his fifties with active COVID-19. The conserved cysteine and the conserved F or W are not part of the CDR3 here. Each record gives: V gene, CDR3 protein.

V gene: TRBV6-5
CDR3 protein: ASSSTAGTGGEKLF

V gene: TRBV5-1
CDR3 protein: ASSFQNSPLH

V gene: TRBV20-1
CDR3 protein: SASAGNTEAF

V gene: TRBV6-4
CDR3 protein: ASNKAALAGHQETQY

V gene: TRBV5-1
CDR3 protein: ASSRGQGNEQY

V gene: TRBV6-1
CDR3 protein: ASSGPRGTGVGGELF

V gene: TRBV19
CDR3 protein: ASSKENQPQH

V gene: TRBV7-9
CDR3 protein: ASSLGPIRITIEAF

V gene: TRBV7-9
CDR3 protein: ASSSLTGALNEQF

V gene: TRBV18
CDR3 protein: ASSPSPGVGGNQPQH

V gene: TRBV6-2/TRBV6-3
CDR3 protein: ASSYGTPREKLF

V gene: TRBV5-8
CDR3 protein: ASSPFPGDTEAF

V gene: TRBV5-1
CDR3 protein: ASSLGIGREKYNEQF

V gene: TRBV2
CDR3 protein: ARAVKGAGDSPLH

V gene: TRBV19
CDR3 protein: ASSAGGRTGELF

V gene: TRBV11-1
CDR3 protein: ASSSFLAGGTDTQY

V gene: TRBV2
CDR3 protein: ARAEGSGIKNIQY

V gene: TRBV2
CDR3 protein: ASTPEGATEAF

V gene: TRBV5-4
CDR3 protein: ASSLGTDTYEQY

V gene: TRBV4-1
CDR3 protein: ASSQEFFRRPGGTLF

V gene: TRBV7-2
CDR3 protein: ASSFRGGGYEQY

V gene: TRBV2
CDR3 protein: ASSEEQGGYGYT

V gene: TRBV9
CDR3 protein: ASSVGQGAYNEQF

V gene: TRBV2
CDR3 protein: ASSLAGSAGELF

V gene: TRBV18
CDR3 protein: ASSPPVLGGTEAF

V gene: TRBV18
CDR3 protein: ASSPQGGEYAGELF

V gene: TRBV5-4
CDR3 protein: ASSLTSGDTGELF

V gene: TRBV7-2
CDR3 protein: ASSLDGLASGTDTQY

V gene: TRBV5-8
CDR3 protein: ASSLGTGTNEKLF

V gene: TRBV7-9
CDR3 protein: ASSLAPNQPQH

V gene: TRBV18
CDR3 protein: ASSPTGVNSPLH

V gene: TRBV7-9
CDR3 protein: ASTQSGQVNTEAF

V gene: TRBV7-2
CDR3 protein: ASSLAQGWVEQY

V gene: TRBV3-1/TRBV3-2
CDR3 protein: ASSQDRVTF

V gene: TRBV21-1
CDR3 protein: ASSKSPPTDKETQY

V gene: TRBV6-2/TRBV6-3
CDR3 protein: ASSRTGVEIDEQF

V gene: TRBV30
CDR3 protein: AWSVARLVKQY

V gene: TRBV7-9
CDR3 protein: ASSVTGGWVTEAF

V gene: TRBV15
CDR3 protein: ATSRDIGAPNSPLH

V gene: TRBV9
CDR3 protein: ASSVDGSAGELF

V gene: TRBV19
CDR3 protein: ASSIGFGSYNEQF

V gene: TRBV7-8
CDR3 protein: ASSGRQGDGYT

V gene: TRBV29-1
CDR3 protein: SVASGTGEYEQY

V gene: TRBV3-1/TRBV3-2
CDR3 protein: ASSQEVGGRGAVNYGYT

V gene: TRBV18
CDR3 protein: ASSPWAGTNEKLF

V gene: TRBV4-1
CDR3 protein: ASSQDPAGALTDTQY

V gene: TRBV19
CDR3 protein: ASSILTGGNEKLF

V gene: TRBV7-6
CDR3 protein: ASSPGLAGGRAKNIQY

V gene: TRBV9
CDR3 protein: ASSPPGGAYNSPLH

V gene: TRBV24-1
CDR3 protein: ATSDSYYGYT

V gene: TRBV6-1
CDR3 protein: ASSDSGTGAGNIQY

V gene: TRBV2
CDR3 protein: ASSESTLSGEKLF

V gene: TRBV5-5
CDR3 protein: ASSLTSTNQETQY

V gene: TRBV5-1
CDR3 protein: ASSHGTTQETQY

V gene: TRBV9
CDR3 protein: ASSRGQRFSYEQY

V gene: TRBV9
CDR3 protein: ASSVRERSTDTQY

V gene: TRBV12-3/TRBV12-4
CDR3 protein: ASSFRADTQY